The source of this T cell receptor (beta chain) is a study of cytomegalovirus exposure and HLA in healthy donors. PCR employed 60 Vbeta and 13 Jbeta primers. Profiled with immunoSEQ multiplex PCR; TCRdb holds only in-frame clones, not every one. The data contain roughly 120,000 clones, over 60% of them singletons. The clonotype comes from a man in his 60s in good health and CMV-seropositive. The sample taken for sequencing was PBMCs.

CDR3 region: CAWRLDREVNNEQFF. As DNA, the CDR3 is TGTGCCTGGAGACTAGACAGGGAAGTTAACAATGAGCAGTTCTTC. This rearrangement joins TRBV30 to TRBJ2-1; TRBD1 matches 7 bases. V shed 3 bases, J shed 5 bases, and the junction held 10 bases outside the gene matches. Germline values: CDR1 GTSNPN, CDR2 SVGIG (reference sequence). The CDR3 runs to 15 residues.